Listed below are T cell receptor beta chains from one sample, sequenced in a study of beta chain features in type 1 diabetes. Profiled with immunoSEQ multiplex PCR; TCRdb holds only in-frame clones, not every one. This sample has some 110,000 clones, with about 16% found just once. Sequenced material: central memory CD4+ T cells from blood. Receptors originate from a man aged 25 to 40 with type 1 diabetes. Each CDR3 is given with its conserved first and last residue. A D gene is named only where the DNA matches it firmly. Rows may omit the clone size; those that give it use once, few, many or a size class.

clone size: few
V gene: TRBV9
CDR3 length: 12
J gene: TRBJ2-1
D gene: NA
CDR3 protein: CASSGRGNEQFF
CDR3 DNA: TGTGCCAGCAGCGGACGGGGCAATGAGCAGTTCTTC

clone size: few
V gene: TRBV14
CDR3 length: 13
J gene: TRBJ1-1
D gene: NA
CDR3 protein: CASSQDSGLEAFF
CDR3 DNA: TGTGCCAGCAGCCAAGATTCCGGACTTGAAGCTTTCTTT

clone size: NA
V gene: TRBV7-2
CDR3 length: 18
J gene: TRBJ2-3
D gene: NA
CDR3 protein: CASSLIGSGFYRTDTQYF
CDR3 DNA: TGTGCCAGCAGCTTAATCGGTAGCGGTTTCTACCGCACAGATACGCAGTATTTT

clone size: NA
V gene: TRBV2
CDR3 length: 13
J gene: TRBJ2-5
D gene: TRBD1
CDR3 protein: CASRGTGGETQYF
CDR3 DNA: TGTGCCAGCAGGGGGACAGGGGGAGAGACCCAGTACTTC

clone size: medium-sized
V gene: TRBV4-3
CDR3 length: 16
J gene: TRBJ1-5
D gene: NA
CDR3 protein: CASSQEFVPGDQPQHF
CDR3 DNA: TGCGCCAGCAGCCAAGAATTTGTCCCTGGGGATCAGCCCCAGCATTTT

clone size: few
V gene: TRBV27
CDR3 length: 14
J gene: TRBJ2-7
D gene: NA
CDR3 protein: CASSFSHEAYEQYF
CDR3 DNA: TGTGCCAGCAGTTTCAGCCACGAGGCATACGAGCAGTACTTC

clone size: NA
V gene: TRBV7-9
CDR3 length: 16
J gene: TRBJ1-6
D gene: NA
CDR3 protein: CASSPSPGEVHKPLHF
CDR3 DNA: TGTGCCAGCAGCCCCTCGCCAGGGGAGGTTCATAAACCCCTCCACTTT

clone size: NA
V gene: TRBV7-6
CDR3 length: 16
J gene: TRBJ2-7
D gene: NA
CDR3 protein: CASSSTSGTLSYEQYF
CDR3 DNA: TGTGCCAGCAGCTCGACCTCCGGGACACTCTCCTACGAGCAGTACTTC

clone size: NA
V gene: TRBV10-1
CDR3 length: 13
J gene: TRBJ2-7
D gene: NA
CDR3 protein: CASSLRGSYEQYF
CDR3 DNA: TGCGCCAGCAGCTTAAGGGGGTCCTACGAGCAGTACTTC

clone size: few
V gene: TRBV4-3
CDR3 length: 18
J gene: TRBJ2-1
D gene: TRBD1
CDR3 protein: CASSKSANRGNSYNEQFF
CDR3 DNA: TGCGCCAGCAGCAAATCTGCAAACAGGGGGAACTCCTACAATGAGCAGTTCTTC

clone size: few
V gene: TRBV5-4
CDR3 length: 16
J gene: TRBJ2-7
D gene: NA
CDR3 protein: CASSLDPGHRSYEQYF
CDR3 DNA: TGTGCCAGCAGCTTGGACCCGGGACATAGGAGCTACGAGCAGTACTTC

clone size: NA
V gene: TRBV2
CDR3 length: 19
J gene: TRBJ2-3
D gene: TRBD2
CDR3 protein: CASIMAGLAGGFSTDTQYF
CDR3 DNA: TGTGCCAGCATCATGGCAGGACTAGCGGGGGGATTTTCGACAGATACGCAGTATTTT

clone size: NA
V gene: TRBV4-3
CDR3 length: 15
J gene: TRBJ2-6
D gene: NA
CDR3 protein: CASSQESSGANVLTF
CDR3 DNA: TGCGCCAGCAGCCAAGAAAGCTCTGGGGCCAACGTCCTGACTTTC